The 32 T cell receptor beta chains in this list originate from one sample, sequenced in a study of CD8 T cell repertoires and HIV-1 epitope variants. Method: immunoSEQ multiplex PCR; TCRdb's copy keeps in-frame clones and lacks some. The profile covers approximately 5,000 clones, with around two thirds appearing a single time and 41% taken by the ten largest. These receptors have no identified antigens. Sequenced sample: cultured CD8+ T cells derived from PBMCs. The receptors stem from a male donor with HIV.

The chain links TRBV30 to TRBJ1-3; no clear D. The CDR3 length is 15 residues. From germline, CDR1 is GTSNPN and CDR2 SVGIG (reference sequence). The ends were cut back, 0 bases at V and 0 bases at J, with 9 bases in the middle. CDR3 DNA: TGTGCCTGGAGTGTAGACTCCAGCTCTGGAAACACCATATATTTT. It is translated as CAWSVDSSSGNTIYF.

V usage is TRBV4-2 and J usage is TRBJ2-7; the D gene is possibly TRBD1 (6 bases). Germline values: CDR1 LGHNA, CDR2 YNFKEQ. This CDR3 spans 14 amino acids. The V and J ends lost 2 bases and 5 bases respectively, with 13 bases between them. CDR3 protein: CASSQTGSENEQYF. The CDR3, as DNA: TGTGCCAGCAGCCAAACAGGGAGTGAGAACGAGCAGTACTTC.

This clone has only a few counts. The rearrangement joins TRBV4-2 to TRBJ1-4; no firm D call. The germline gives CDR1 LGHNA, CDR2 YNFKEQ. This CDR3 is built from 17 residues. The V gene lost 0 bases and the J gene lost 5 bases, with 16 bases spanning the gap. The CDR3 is CASSQDWSTGENEKLFF. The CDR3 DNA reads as TGTGCCAGCAGCCAAGATTGGAGTACCGGAGAAAATGAAAAACTGTTTTTT.

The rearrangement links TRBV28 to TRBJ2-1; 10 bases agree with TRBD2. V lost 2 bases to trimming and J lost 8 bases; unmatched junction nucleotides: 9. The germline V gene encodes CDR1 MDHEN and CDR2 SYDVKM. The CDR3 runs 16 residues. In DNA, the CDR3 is TGTGCCAGCAGTTTACGAGTAGCGGGAGGTTACGATGAGCAGTTCTTC. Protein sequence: CASSLRVAGGYDEQFF.

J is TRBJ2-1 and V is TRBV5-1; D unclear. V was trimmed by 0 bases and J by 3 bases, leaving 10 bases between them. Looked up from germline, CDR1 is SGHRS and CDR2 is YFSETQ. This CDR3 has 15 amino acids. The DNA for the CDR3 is TGCGCCAGCAGCTTGGCGGTCGAGGTCTACAATGAGCAGTTCTTC. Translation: CASSLAVEVYNEQFF.

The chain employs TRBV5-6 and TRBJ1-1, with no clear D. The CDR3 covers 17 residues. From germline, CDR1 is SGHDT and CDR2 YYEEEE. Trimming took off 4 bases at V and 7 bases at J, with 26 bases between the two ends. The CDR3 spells CASSPIEDWTGRDEAFF. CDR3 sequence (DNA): TGTGCCAGCAGCCCAATCGAGGACTGGACTGGAAGGGATGAAGCTTTCTTT.

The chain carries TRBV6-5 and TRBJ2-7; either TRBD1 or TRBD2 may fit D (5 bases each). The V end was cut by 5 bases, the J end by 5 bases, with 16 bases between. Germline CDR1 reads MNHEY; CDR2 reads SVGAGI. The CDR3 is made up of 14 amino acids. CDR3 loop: CASSPGPTGNEQYF. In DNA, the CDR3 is TGTGCCAGCAGTCCGGGACCCACCGGGAACGAGCAGTACTTC.

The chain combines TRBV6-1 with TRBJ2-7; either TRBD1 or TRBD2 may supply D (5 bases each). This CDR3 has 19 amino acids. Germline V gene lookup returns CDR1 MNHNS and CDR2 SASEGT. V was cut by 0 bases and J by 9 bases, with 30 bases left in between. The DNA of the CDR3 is TGTGCCAGCAGTGAAGCGATAGAGTCAGGGCGGATACCTACGAGGGTGCAGTACTTC. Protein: CASSEAIESGRIPTRVQYF.

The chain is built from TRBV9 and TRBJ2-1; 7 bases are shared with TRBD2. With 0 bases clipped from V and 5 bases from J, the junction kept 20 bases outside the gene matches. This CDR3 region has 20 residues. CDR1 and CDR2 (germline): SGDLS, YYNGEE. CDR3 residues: CASSVGRSLGGGELNNEQFF. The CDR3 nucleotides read TGTGCCAGCAGCGTAGGTCGATCTCTGGGCGGGGGAGAACTTAACAATGAGCAGTTCTTC.

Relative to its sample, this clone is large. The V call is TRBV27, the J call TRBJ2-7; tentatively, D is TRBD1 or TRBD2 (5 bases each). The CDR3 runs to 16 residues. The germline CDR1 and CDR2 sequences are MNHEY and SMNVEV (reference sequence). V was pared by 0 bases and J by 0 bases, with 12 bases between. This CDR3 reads CASSLSVGTYSYEQYF. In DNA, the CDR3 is TGTGCCAGCAGTTTATCGGTTGGGACGTACTCCTACGAGCAGTACTTC.

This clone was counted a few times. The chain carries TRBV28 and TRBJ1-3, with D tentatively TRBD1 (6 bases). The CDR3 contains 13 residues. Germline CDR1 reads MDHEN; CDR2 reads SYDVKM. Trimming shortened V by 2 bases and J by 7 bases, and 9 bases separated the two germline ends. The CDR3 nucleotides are TGTGCCAGCAGTTTACTACAGGGTAACACCATATATTTT. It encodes CASSLLQGNTIYF.

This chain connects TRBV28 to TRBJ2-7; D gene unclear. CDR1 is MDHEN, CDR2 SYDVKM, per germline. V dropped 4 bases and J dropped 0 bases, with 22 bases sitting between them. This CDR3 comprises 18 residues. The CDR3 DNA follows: TGTGCCAGCAGTTCAATCTATGTCAGGTCACTAAGCTCCTACGAGCAGTACTTC. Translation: CASSSIYVRSLSSYEQYF. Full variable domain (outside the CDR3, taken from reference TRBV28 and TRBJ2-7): DVKVTQSSRYLVKRTGEKVFLECVQDMDHENMFWYRQDPGLGLRLIYFSYDVKMKEKGDIPEGYSVSREKKERFSLILESASTNQTSMYLCASSSIYVRSLSSYEQYFGPGTRLTVT.

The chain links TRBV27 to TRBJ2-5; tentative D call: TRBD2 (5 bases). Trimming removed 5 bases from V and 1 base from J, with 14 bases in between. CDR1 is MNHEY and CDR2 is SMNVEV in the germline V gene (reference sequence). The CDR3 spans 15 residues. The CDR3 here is CASSPTLVIQETQYF. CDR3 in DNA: TGTGCCAGCAGTCCAACACTAGTAATCCAAGAGACCCAGTACTTC.

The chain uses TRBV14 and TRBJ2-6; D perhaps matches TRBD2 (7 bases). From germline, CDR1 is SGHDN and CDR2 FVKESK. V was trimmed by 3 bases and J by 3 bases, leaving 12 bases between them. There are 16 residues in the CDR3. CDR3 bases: TGTGCCAGCAGCCAGTCCGGGGGGCTTGGGGCCAACGTCCTGACTTTC. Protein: CASSQSGGLGANVLTF.

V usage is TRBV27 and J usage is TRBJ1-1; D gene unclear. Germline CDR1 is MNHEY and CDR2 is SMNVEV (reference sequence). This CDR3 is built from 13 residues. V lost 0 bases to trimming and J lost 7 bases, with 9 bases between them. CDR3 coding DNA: TGTGCCAGCAGTTTATCGTCCCGGAATGAAGCTTTCTTT. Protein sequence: CASSLSSRNEAFF.

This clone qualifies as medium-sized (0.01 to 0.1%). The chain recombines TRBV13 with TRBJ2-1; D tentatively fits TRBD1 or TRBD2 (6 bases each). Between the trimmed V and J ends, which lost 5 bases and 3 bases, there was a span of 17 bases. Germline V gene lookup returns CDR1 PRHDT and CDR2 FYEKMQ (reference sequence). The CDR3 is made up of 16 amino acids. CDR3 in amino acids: CASSPLSGGLYNEQFF. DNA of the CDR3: TGTGCCAGCAGCCCCCTCTCTGGGGGGCTCTACAATGAGCAGTTCTTC.

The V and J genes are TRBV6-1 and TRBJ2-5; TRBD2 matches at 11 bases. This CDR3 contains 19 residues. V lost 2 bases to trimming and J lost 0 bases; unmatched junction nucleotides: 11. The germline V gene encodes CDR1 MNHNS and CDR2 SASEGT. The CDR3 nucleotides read TGTGCCAGCAGTGAAAAACTAGCGGGAGCGTTAGGGTACCAAGAGACCCAGTACTTC. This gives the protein CASSEKLAGALGYQETQYF.

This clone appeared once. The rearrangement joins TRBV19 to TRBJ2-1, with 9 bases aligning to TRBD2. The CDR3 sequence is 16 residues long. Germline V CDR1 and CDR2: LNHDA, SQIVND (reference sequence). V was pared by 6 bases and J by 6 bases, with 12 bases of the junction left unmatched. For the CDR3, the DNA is TGTGCCAGTAGCCTAGGAGGCGGGGGGGCCTTCAATGAGCAGTTCTTC. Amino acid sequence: CASSLGGGGAFNEQFF.

The CDR3 spells CASSIEGQEINYGYTF. For the CDR3, the DNA is TGTGCCAGTAGTATAGAAGGGCAGGAAATTAACTATGGCTACACCTTC. This chain joins TRBV19 and TRBJ1-2, with unresolved D. V shed 0 bases and J shed 1 base, with 12 bases lying between them. This CDR3 contains 16 residues. Germline lookup yields CDR1 LNHDA and CDR2 SQIVND (reference sequence).

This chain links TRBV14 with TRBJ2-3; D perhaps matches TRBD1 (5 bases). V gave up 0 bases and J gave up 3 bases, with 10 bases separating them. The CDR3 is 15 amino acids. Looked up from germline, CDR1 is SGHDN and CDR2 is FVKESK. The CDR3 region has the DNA TGTGCCAGCAGCCAAGAAGGGGTGTGGACAGATACGCAGTATTTT. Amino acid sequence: CASSQEGVWTDTQYF.

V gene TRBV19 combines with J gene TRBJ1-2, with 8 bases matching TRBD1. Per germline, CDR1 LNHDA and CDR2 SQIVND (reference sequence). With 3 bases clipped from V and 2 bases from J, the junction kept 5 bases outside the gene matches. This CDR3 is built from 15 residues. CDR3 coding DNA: TGTGCCAGTAGTATCATTCAGGGGGCCAACTATGGCTACACCTTC. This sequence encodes CASSIIQGANYGYTF.

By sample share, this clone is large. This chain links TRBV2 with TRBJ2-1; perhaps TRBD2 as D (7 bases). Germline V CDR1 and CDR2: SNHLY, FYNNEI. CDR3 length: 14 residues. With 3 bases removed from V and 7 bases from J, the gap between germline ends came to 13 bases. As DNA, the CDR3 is TGTGCCAGCAGTGAGGGGGGGACATTGAATGAGCAGTTCTTC. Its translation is CASSEGGTLNEQFF.

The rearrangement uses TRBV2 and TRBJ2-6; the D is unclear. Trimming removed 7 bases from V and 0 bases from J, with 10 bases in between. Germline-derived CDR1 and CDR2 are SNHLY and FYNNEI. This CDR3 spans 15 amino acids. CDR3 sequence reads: CASTPFDSGANVLTF. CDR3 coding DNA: TGTGCCAGCACCCCCTTCGACTCTGGGGCCAACGTCCTGACTTTC.

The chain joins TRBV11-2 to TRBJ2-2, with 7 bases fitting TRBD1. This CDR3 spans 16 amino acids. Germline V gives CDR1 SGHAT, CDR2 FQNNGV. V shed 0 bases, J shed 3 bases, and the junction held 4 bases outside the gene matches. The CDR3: CASSLEVQGYTGELFF. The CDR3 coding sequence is TGTGCCAGCAGCTTAGAAGTACAGGGGTACACCGGGGAGCTGTTTTTT.

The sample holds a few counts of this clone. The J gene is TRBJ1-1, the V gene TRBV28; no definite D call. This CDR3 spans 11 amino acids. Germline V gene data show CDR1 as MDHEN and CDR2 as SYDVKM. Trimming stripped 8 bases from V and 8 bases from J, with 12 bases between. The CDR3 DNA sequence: TGTGCCAGCGGGTGGGCCGCAGAAGCTTTCTTT. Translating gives CASGWAAEAFF.

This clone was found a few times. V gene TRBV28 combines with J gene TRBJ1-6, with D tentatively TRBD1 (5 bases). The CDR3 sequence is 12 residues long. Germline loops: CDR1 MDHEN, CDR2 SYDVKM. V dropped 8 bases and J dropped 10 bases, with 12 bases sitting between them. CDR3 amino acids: CASGAGNSPLHF. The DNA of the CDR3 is TGTGCCAGCGGGGCCGGGAACTCACCCCTCCACTTT.

CDR3 bases: TGTGCCAGCAGGGTGACTAGCGGGGGGGCCTACGAGCAGTACTTC. The encoded protein is CASRVTSGGAYEQYF. The chain uses TRBV6-6 and TRBJ2-7, with 14 positions matching TRBD2. In germline, CDR1 is MNHNY, CDR2 SVGAGI (reference sequence). CDR3 length: 15 amino acids. Germline trimming cut 6 bases from V and 2 bases from J; bases unmatched to any gene: 3.

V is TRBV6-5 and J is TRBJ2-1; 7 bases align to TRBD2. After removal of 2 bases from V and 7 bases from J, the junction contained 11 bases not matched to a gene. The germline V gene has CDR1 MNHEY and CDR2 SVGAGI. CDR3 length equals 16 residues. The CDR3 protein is CASSYTPSGAKNEQFF. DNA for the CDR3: TGTGCCAGCAGTTACACCCCGAGCGGGGCTAAGAATGAGCAGTTCTTC.

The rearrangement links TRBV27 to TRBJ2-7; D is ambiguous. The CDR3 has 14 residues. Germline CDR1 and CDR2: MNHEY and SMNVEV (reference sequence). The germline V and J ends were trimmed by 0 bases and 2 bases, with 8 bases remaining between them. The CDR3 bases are TGTGCCAGCAGTTTATCGGGTCGAACCTACGAGCAGTACTTC. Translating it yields CASSLSGRTYEQYF.

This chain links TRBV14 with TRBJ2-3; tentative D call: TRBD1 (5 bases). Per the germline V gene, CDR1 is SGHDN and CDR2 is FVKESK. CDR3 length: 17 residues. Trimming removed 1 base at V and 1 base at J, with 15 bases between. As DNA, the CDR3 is TGTGCCAGCAGCCAAGGAACAGGCCCCTGGGGCACAGATACGCAGTATTTT. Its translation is CASSQGTGPWGTDTQYF.

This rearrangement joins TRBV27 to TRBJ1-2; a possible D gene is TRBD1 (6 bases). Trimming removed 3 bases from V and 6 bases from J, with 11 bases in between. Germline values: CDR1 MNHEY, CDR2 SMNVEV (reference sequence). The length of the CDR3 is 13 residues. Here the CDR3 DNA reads TGTGCCAGCAGTTTTCCGGCAGGGGATGGCTACACCTTC. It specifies CASSFPAGDGYTF.

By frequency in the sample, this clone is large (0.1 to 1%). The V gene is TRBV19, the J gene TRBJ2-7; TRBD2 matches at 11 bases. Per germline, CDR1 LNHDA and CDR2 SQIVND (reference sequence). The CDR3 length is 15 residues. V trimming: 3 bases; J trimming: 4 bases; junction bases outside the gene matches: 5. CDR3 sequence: CASSIRLAGIYEQYF. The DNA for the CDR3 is TGTGCCAGTAGTATCCGACTAGCGGGGATTTACGAGCAGTACTTC.